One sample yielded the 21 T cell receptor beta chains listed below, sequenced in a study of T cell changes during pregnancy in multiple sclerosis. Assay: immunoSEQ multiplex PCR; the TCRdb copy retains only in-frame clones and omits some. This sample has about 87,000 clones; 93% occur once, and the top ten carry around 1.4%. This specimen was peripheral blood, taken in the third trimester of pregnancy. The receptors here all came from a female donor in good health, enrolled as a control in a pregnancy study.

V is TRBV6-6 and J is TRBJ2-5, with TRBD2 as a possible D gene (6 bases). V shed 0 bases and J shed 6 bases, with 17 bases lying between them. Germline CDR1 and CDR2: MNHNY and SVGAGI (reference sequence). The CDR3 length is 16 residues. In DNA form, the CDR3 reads TGTGCCAGCAGTTACTCGAACCTAGCGCCTCAACAGACCCAGTACTTC. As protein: CASSYSNLAPQQTQYF.

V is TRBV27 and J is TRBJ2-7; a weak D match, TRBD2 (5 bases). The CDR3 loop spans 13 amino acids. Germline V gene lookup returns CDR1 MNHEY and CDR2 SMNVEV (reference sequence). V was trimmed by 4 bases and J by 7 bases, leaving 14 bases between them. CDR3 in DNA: TGTGCCAGCAGTTCGAGTCGGACGGGGGAGCAGTACTTC. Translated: CASSSSRTGEQYF.

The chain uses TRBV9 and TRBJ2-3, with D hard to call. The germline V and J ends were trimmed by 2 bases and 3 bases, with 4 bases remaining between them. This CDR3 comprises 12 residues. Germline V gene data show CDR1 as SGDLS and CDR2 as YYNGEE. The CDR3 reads CASSVMTDTQYF. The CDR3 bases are TGTGCCAGCAGCGTTATGACAGATACGCAGTATTTT.

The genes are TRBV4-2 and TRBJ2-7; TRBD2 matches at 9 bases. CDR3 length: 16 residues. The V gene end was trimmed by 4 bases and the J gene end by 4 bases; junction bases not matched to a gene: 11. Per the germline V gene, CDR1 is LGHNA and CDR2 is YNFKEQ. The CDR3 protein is CASSLMFASGAYEQYF. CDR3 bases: TGTGCCAGCAGCCTAATGTTCGCTAGCGGGGCGTACGAGCAGTACTTC.

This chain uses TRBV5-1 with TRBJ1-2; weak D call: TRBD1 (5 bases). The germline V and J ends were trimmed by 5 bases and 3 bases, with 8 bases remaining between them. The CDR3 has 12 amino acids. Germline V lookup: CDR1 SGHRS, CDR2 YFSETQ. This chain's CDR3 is CASRQGDYGYTF. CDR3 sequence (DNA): TGCGCCAGCAGGCAGGGTGACTATGGCTACACCTTC. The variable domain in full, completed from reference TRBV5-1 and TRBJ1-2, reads KAGVTQTPRYLIKTRGQQVTLSCSPISGHRSVSWYQQTPGQGLQFLFEYFSETQRNKGNFPGRFSGRQFSNSRSEMNVSTLELGDSALYLCASRQGDYGYTFGSGTRLTVV.

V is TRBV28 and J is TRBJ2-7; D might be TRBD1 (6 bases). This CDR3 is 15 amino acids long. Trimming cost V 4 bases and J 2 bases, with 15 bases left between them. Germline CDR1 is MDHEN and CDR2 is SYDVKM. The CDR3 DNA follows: TGTGCCAGCAGTTCTCGACTCGGGACAACCTACGAGCAGTACTTC. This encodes CASSSRLGTTYEQYF. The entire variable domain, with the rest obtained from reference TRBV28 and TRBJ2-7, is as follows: DVKVTQSSRYLVKRTGEKVFLECVQDMDHENMFWYRQDPGLGLRLIYFSYDVKMKEKGDIPEGYSVSREKKERFSLILESASTNQTSMYLCASSSRLGTTYEQYFGPGTRLTVT.

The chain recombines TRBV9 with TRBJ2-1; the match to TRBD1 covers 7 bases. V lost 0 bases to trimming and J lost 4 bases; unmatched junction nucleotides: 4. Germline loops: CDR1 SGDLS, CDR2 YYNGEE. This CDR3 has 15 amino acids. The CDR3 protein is CASSVDQGVYNEQFF. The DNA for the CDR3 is TGTGCCAGCAGCGTAGATCAGGGGGTATACAATGAGCAGTTCTTC.

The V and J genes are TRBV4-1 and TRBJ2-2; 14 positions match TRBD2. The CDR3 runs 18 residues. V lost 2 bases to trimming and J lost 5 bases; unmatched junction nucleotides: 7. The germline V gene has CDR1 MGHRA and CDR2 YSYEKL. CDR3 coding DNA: TGCGCCAGCAGCCAAATGACTAGCGGGAGGGCCGGGACCGGGGAGCTGTTTTTT. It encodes CASSQMTSGRAGTGELFF.

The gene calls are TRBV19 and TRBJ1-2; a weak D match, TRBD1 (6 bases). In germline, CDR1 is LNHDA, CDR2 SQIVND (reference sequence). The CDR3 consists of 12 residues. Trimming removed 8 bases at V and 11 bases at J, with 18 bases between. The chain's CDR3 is CASPTLDSIYTF. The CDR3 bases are TGTGCCAGTCCTACTCTGGACAGTATTTACACCTTC.

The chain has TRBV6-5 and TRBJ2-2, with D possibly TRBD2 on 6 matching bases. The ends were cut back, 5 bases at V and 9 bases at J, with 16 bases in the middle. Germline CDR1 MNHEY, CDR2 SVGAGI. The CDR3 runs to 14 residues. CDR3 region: CASSRIGGGRELFF. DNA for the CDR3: TGTGCCAGCAGTAGGATCGGGGGTGGCCGGGAGCTGTTTTTT.

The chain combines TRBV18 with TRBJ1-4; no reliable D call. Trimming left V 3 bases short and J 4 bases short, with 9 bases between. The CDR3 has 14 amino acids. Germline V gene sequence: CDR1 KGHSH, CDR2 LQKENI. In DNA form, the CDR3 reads TGTGCCAGCTCACCGGCGGGAGGTAATGAAAAACTGTTTTTT. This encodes CASSPAGGNEKLFF.

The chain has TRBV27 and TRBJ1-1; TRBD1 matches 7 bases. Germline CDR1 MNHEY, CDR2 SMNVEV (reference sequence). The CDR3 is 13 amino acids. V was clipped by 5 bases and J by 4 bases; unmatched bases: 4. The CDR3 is CASSTGAITEAFF. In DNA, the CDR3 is TGTGCCAGCAGTACAGGGGCGATCACTGAAGCTTTCTTT.

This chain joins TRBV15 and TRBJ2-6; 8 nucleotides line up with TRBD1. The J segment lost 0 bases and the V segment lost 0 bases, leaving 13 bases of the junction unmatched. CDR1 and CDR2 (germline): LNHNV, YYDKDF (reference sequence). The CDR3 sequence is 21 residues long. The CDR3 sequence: CATSRDPGTGIPLSGANVLTF. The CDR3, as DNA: TGTGCCACCAGCAGAGATCCAGGGACAGGTATCCCCCTCTCTGGGGCCAACGTCCTGACTTTC.

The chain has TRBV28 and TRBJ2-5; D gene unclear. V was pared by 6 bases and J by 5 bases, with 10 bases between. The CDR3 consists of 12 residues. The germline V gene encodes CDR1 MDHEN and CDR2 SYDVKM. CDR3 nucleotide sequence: TGTGCCAGCAGCTCGTTTGTGGAGACCCAGTACTTC. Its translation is CASSSFVETQYF.

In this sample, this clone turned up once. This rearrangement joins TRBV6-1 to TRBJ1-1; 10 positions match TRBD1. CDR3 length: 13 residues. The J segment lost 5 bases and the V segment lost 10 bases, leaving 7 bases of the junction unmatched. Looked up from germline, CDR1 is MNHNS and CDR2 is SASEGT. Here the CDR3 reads CAISRTGGTEAFF. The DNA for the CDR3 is TGTGCCATCTCCCGGACAGGGGGGACTGAAGCTTTCTTT.

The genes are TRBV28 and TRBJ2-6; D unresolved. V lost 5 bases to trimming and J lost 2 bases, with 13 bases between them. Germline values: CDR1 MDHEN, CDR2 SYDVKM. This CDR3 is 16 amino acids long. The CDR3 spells CASSGAESTGANVLTF. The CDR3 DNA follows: TGTGCCAGCAGTGGTGCGGAATCGACTGGGGCCAACGTCCTGACTTTC.

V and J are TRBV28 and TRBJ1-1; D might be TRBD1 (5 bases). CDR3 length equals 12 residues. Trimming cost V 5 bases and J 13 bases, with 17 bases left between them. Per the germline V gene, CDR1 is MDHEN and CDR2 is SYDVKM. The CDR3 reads CASSNLGREGFF. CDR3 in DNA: TGTGCCAGCAGTAATTTGGGCAGGGAGGGTTTCTTT. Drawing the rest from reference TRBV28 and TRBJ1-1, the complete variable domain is DVKVTQSSRYLVKRTGEKVFLECVQDMDHENMFWYRQDPGLGLRLIYFSYDVKMKEKGDIPEGYSVSREKKERFSLILESASTNQTSMYLCASSNLGREGFFGQGTRLTVV.

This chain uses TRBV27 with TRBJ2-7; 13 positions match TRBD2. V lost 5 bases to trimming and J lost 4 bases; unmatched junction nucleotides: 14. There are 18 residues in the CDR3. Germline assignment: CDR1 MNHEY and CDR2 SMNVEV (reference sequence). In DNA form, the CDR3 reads TGTGCCAGCAGTCCAAAACATACTAGCGGGAGGGCGTTTTACGAGCAGTACTTC. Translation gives CASSPKHTSGRAFYEQYF.

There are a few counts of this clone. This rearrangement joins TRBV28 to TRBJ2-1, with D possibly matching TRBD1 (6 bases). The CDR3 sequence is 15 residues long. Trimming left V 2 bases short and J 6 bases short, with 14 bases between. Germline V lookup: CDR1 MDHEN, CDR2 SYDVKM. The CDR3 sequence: CASSLDRRAPNEQFF. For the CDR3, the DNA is TGTGCCAGCAGTTTAGACAGGAGAGCCCCCAATGAGCAGTTCTTC.

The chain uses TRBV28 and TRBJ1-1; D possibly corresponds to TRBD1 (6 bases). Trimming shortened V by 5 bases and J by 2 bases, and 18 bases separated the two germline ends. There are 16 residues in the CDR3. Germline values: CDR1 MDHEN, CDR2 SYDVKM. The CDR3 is CASSAWVQGYNTEAFF. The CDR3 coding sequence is TGTGCCAGCAGTGCCTGGGTTCAGGGGTATAACACTGAAGCTTTCTTT.

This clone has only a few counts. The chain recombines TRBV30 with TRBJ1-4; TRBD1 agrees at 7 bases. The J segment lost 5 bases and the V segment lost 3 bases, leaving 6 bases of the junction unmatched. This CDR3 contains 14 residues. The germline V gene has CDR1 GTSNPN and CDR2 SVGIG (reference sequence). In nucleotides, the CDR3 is TGTGCCTGGAGGGGGACAGAAACAAATGAAAAACTGTTTTTT. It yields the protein CAWRGTETNEKLFF. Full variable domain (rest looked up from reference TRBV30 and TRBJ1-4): SQTIHQWPATLVQPVGSPLSLECTVEGTSNPNLYWYRQAAGRGLQLLFYSVGIGQISSEVPQNLSASRPQDRQFILSSKKLLLSDSGFYLCAWRGTETNEKLFFGSGTQLSVL.